This TCR beta chain came from a study of OX40 agonist ivuxolimab in advanced cancers. Study in general: Cancers in dose escalation were hepatocellular, melanoma, renal cell and head and neck. Study-wide results and limits: CD4+ and CD8+ blood T cells expanded clonally by week 6 at 0.1 to 3.0 mg/kg. On average, a greater number of expanded clones characterised CD8+ T cells relative to CD4+.

Comment on this clone: The antigen is undetermined.

The CDR3 loop spans 16 amino acids. Germline CDR1 is MNHNS and CDR2 is SASEGT. Trimming took off 3 bases at V and 5 bases at J, with 16 bases between the two ends. Samples of blood were obtained at baseline, on cycle 4 day 1, and on cycle 7 day 1. The repertoire was sequenced with immunoSEQ multiplex PCR; TCRdb's copy has only in-frame clones and lacks some. The sample has 45,000 to 70,000 clones; 75% to 85% are singletons. The clonotype was recovered from an adult with an advanced solid tumor such as melanoma, head and neck, liver or kidney cancer. The V and J genes are TRBV6-1 and TRBJ1-4; possibly TRBD1 for D (5 bases). The sample was CD4+ or CD8+ T cells sorted from blood, taken in a trial of the OX40 agonist ivuxolimab. Here the CDR3 reads CASSDPGRGTNEKLFF. The CDR3 nucleotides read TGTGCCAGCAGTGATCCCGGGCGAGGGACCAATGAAAAACTGTTTTTT.